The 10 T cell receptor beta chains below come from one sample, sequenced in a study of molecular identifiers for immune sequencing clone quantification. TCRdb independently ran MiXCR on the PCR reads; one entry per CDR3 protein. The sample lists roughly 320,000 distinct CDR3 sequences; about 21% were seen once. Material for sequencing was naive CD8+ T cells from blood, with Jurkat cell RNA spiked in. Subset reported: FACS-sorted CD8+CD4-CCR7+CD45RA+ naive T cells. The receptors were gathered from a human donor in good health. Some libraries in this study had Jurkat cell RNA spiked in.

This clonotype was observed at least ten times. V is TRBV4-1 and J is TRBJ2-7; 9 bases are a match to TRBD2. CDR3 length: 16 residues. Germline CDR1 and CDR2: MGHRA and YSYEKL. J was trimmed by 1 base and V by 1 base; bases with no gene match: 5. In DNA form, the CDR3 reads TGCGCCAGCAGCCAAGTTCTTAGCGGGGGTTCCTACGAGCAGTACTTC. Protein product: CASSQVLSGGSYEQYF.

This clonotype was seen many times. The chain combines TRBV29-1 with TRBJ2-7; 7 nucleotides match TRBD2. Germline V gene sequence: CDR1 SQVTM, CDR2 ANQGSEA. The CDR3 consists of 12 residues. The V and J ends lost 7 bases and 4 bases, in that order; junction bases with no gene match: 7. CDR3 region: CSARTSRYEQYF. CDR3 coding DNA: TGCAGCGCCAGGACTAGTCGGTACGAGCAGTACTTC.

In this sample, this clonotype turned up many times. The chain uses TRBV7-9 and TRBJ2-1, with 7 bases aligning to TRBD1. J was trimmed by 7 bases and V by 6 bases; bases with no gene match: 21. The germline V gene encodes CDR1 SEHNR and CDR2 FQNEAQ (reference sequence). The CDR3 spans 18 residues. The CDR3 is CASRPSERQAQGENEQFF. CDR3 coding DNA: TGTGCCAGCAGACCCAGCGAAAGACAGGCCCAGGGGGAAAATGAGCAGTTCTTC.

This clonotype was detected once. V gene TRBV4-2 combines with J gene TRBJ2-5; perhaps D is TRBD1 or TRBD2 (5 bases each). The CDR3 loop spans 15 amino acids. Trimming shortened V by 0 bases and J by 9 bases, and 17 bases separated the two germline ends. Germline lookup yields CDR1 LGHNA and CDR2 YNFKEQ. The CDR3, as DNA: TGTGCCAGCAGCCAAGAACCGCAGGGTAAGGAGGCCCAGTACTTC. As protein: CASSQEPQGKEAQYF.

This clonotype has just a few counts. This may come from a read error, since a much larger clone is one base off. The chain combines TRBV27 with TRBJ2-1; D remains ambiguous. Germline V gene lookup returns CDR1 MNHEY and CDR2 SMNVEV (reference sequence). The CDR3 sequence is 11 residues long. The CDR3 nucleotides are TGTGCCAGGACCCCCCGGGCCGAGCAGCTCTTC. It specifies CARTPRAEQLF.

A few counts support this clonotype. The CDR3 loop is CASSDEGPRIAGANVLTF. The CDR3 region has the DNA TGTGCCAGCAGTGACGAAGGGCCCAGGATCGCTGGGGCCAACGTCCTGACTTTC. This rearrangement joins TRBV2 to TRBJ2-6; D remains unclear. Trimming shortened V by 3 bases and J by 2 bases, and 17 bases separated the two germline ends. CDR1 and CDR2 (germline): SNHLY, FYNNEI. CDR3 length equals 18 residues.

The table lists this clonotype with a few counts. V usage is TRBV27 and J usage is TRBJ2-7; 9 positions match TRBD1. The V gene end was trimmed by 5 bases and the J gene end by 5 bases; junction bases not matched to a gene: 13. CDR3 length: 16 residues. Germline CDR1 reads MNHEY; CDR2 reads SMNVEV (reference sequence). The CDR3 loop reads CASSLILGTGLHEQYF. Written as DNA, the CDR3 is TGTGCCAGCAGTCTCATTTTAGGGACAGGGCTACACGAGCAGTACTTC.

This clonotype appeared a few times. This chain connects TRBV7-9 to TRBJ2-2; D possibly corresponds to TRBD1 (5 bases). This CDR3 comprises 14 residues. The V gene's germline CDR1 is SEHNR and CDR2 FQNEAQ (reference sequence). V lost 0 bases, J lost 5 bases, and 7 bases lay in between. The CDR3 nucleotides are TGTGCCAGCAGCTTAGCGGACAAGACCGGGGAGCTGTTTTTT. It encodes CASSLADKTGELFF.

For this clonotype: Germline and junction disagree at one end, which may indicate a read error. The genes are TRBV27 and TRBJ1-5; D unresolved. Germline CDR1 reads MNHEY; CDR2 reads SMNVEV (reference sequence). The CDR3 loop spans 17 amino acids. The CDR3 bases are TGTGCCAGCAGTTTATATTGGGCTGACTTAGACAATCAGCCCCAGCGTTTT. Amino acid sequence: CASSLYWADLDNQPQRF.

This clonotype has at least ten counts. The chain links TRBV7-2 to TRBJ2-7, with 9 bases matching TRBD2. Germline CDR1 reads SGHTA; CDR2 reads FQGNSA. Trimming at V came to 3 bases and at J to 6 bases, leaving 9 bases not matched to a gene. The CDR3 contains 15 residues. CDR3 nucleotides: TGTGCCAGCAGCTTGGACGCGGGGGGGATAGCCGAGCAGTACTTC. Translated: CASSLDAGGIAEQYF.